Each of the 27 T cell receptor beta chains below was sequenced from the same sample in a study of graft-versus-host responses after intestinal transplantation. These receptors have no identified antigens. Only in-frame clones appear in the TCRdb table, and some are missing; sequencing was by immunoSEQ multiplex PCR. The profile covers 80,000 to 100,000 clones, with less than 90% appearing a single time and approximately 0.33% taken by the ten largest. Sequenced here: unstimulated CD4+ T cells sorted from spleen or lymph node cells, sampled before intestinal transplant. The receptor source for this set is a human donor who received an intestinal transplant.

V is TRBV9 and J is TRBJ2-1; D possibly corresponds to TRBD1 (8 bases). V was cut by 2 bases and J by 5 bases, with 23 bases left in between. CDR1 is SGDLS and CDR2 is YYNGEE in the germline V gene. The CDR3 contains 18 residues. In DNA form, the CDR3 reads TGTGCCAGCAGCGTGTCTCTGGAACGGACAGGGACTAACAATGAGCAGTTCTTC. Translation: CASSVSLERTGTNNEQFF.

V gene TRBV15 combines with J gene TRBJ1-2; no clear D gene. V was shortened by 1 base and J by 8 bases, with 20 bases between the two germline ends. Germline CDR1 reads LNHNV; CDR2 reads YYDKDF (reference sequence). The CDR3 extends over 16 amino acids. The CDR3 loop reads CATSRGPRSQKRGYTF. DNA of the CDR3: TGTGCCACCAGCAGAGGGCCCAGGTCCCAGAAGAGAGGCTACACCTTC.

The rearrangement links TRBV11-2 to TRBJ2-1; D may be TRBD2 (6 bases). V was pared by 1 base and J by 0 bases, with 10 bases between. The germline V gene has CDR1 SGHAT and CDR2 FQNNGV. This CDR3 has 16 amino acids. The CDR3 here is CASSLVAGSSYNEQFF. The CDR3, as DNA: TGTGCCAGCAGCTTAGTGGCGGGGAGCTCCTACAATGAGCAGTTCTTC.

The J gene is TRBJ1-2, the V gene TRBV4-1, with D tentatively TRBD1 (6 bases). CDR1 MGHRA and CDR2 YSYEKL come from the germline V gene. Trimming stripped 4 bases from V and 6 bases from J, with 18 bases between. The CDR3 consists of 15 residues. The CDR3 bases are TGCGCCAGCAGCCCAACCCCCGACAGGTTAAATGGCTACACCTTC. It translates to CASSPTPDRLNGYTF.

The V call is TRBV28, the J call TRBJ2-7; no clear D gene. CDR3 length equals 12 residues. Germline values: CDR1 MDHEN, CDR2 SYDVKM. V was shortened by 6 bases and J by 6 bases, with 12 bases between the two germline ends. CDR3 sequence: CASSRSFVEQYF. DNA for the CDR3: TGTGCCAGCAGCAGATCCTTCGTCGAGCAGTACTTC.

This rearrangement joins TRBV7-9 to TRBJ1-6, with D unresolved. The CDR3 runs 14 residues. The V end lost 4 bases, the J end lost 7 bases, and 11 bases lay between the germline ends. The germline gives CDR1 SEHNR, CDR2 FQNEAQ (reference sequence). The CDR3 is CASSSAGENSPLHF. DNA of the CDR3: TGTGCCAGCAGCTCGGCAGGCGAGAATTCACCCCTCCACTTT. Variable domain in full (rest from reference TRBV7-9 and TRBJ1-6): DTGVSQNPRHKITKRGQNVTFRCDPISEHNRLYWYRQTLGQGPEFLTYFQNEAQLEKSRLLSDRFSAERPKGSFSTLEIQRTEQGDSAMYLCASSSAGENSPLHFGNGTRLTVT.

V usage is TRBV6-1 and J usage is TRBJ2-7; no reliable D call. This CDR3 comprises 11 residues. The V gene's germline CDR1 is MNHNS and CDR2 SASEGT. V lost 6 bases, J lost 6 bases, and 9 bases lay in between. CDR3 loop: CASSPNIEQYF. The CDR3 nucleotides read TGTGCCAGCAGCCCGAACATCGAGCAGTACTTC.

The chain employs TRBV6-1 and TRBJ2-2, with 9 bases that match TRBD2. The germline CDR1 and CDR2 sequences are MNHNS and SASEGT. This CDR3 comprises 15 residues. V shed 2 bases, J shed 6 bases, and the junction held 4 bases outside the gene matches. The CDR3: CASSERAGGPGELFF. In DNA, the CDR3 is TGTGCCAGCAGTGAAAGAGCGGGAGGACCCGGGGAGCTGTTTTTT.

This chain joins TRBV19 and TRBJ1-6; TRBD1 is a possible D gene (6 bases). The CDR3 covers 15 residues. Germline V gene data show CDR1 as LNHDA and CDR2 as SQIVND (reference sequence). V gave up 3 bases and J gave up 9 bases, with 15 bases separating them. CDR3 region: CASSIIGTTLSPLHF. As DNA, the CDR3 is TGTGCCAGTAGTATTATTGGGACAACACTTTCACCCCTCCACTTT. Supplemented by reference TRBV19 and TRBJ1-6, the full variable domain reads DGGITQSPKYLFRKEGQNVTLSCEQNLNHDAMYWYRQDPGQGLRLIYYSQIVNDFQKGDIAEGYSVSREKKESFPLTVTSAQKNPTAFYLCASSIIGTTLSPLHFGNGTRLTVT.

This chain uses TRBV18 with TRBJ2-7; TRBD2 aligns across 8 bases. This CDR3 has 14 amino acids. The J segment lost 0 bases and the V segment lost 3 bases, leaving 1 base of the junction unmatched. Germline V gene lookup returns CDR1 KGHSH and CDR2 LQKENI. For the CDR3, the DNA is TGTGCCAGCTCACCCACTAGCGGCTCCTACGAGCAGTACTTC. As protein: CASSPTSGSYEQYF.

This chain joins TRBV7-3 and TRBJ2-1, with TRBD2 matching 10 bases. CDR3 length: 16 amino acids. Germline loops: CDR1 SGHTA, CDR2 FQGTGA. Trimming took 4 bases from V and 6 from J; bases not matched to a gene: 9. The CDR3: CASSSRGTSESNEQFF. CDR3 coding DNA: TGTGCCAGCAGCTCTAGGGGGACTAGCGAATCCAATGAGCAGTTCTTC.

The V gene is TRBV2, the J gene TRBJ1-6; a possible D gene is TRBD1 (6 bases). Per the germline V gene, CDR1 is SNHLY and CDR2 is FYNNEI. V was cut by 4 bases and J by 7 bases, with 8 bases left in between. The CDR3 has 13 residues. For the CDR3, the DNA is TGTGCCAGCAGTGGTCAGGGGAATTCACCCCTCCACTTT. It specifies CASSGQGNSPLHF.

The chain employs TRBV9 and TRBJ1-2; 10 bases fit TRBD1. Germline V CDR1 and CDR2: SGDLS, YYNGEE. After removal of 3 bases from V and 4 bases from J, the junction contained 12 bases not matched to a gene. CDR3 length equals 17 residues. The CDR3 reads CASSAPSDRGRGYGYTF. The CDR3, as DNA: TGTGCCAGCAGCGCCCCATCCGACAGGGGGCGCGGCTATGGCTACACCTTC.

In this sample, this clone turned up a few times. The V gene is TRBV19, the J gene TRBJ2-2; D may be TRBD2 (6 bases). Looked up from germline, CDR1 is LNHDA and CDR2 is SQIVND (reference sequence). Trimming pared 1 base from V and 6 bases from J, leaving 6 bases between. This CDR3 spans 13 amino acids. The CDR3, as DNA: TGTGCCAGTAGTATAGCGGGAGCCGGGGAGCTGTTTTTT. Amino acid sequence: CASSIAGAGELFF. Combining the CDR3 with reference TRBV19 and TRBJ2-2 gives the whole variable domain DGGITQSPKYLFRKEGQNVTLSCEQNLNHDAMYWYRQDPGQGLRLIYYSQIVNDFQKGDIAEGYSVSREKKESFPLTVTSAQKNPTAFYLCASSIAGAGELFFGEGSRLTVL.

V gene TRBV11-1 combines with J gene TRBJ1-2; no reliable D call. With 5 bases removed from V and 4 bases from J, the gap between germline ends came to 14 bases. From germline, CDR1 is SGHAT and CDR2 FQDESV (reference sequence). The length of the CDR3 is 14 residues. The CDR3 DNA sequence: TGTGCCAGCAGCCCTCGGGGAGGGCCCTATGGCTACACCTTC. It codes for CASSPRGGPYGYTF.

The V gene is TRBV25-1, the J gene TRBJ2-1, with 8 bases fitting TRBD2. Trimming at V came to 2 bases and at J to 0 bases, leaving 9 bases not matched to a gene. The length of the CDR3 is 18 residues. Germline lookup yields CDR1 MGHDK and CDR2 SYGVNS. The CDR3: CASSETVIAGTSYNEQFF. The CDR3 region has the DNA TGTGCCAGCAGTGAAACCGTTATAGCGGGAACCTCCTACAATGAGCAGTTCTTC.

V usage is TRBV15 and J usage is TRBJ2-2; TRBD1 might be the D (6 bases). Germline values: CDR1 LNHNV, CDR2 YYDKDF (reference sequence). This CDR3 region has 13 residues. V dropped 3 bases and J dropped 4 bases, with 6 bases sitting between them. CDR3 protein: CATSRDSTGELFF. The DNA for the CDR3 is TGTGCCACCAGCAGGGACAGCACCGGGGAGCTGTTTTTT.

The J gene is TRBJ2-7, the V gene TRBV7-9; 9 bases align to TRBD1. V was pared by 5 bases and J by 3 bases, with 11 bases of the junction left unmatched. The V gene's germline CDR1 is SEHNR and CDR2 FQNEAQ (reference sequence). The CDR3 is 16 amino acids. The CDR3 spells CASSPGQGLAGYEQYF. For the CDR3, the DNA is TGTGCCAGCAGCCCGGGACAGGGTCTGGCAGGCTACGAGCAGTACTTC.

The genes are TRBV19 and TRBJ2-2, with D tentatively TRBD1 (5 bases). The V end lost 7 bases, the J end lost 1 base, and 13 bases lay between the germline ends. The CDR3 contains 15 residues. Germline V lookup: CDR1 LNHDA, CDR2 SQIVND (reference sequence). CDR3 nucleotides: TGTGCCAGTACTGCGACAGAGAGGAACACCGGGGAGCTGTTTTTT. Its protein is CASTATERNTGELFF. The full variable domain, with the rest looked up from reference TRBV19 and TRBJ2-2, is DGGITQSPKYLFRKEGQNVTLSCEQNLNHDAMYWYRQDPGQGLRLIYYSQIVNDFQKGDIAEGYSVSREKKESFPLTVTSAQKNPTAFYLCASTATERNTGELFFGEGSRLTVL.

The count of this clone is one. CDR3 bases: TGTGCCAGCAGCCTATCAGAGACCCAGTACTTC. As protein: CASSLSETQYF. The J gene is TRBJ2-5, the V gene TRBV6-5; D is ambiguous. The CDR3 has 11 amino acids. Trimming shortened V by 6 bases and J by 4 bases, and 6 bases separated the two germline ends. The germline CDR1 and CDR2 sequences are MNHEY and SVGAGI.

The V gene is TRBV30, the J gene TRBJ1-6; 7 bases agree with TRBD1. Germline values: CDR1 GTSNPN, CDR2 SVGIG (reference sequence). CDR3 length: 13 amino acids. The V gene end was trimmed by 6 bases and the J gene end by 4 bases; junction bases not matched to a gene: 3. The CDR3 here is CACKGQYNSPLHF. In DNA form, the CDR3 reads TGTGCCTGTAAGGGACAGTATAATTCACCCCTCCACTTT.

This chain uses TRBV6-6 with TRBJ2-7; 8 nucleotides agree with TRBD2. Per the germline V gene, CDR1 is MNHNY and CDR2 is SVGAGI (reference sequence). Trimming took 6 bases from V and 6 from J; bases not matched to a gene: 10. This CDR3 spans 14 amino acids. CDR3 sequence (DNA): TGTGCCAGCAGCCGAGCGGGAGTACAGAGCGAGCAGTACTTC. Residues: CASSRAGVQSEQYF.

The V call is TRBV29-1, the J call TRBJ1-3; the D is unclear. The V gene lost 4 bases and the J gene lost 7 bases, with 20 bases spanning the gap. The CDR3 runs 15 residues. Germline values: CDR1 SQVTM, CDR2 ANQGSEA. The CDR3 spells CSVGIRGLSRNTIYF. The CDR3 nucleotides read TGCAGCGTTGGAATAAGAGGGTTGTCAAGGAACACCATATATTTT.

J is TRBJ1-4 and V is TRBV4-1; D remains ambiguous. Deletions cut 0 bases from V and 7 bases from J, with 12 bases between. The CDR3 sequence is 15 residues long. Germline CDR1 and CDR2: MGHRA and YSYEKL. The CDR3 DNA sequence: TGCGCCAGCAGCCAAGATCCGGGTCGCAGTGAAAAACTGTTTTTT. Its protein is CASSQDPGRSEKLFF.

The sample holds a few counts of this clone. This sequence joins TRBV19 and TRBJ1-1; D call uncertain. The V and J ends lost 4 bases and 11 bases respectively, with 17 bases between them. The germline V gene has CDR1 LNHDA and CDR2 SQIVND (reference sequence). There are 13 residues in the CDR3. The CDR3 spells CASSNPAPGGAFF. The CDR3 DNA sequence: TGTGCCAGTAGTAATCCCGCCCCCGGAGGGGCTTTCTTT.

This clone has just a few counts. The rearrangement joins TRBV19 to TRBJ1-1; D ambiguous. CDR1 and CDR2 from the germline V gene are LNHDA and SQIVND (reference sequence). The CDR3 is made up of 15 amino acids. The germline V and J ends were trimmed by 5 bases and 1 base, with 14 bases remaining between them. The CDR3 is CASSPHVGGNTEAFF. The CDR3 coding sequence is TGTGCCAGTAGTCCGCACGTAGGCGGGAACACTGAAGCTTTCTTT. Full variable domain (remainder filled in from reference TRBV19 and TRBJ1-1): DGGITQSPKYLFRKEGQNVTLSCEQNLNHDAMYWYRQDPGQGLRLIYYSQIVNDFQKGDIAEGYSVSREKKESFPLTVTSAQKNPTAFYLCASSPHVGGNTEAFFGQGTRLTVV.

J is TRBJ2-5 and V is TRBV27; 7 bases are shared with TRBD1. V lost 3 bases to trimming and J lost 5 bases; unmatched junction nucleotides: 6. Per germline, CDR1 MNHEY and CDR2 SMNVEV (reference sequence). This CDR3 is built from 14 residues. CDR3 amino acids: CASSLRGRGETQYF. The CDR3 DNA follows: TGTGCCAGCAGTTTGAGGGGGCGAGGGGAGACCCAGTACTTC.